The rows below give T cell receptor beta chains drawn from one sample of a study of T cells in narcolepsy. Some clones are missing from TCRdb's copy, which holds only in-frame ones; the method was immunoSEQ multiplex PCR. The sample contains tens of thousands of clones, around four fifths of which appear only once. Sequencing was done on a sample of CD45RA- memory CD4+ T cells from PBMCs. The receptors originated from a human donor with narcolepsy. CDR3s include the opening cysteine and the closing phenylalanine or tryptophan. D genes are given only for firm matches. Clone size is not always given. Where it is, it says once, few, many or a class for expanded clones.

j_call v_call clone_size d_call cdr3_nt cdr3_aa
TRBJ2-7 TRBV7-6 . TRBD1 TGTGCCAGCAGCCGACAGGGGGCCTACTCCTACGAGCAGTACTTC CASSRQGAYSYEQYF
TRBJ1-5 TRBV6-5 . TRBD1 TGTGCCAGCAGAGACGGGACAGGGTTCAATCAGCCCCAGCATTTT CASRDGTGFNQPQHF
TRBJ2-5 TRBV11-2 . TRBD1 TGTGCCAGCAGTTTACAGGGGTGGGAGACCCAGTACTTC CASSLQGWETQYF
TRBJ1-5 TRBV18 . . TGTGCCAGCTCATCGGGGCAGGATCAGCCCCAGCATTTT CASSSGQDQPQHF
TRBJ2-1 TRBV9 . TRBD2 TGTGCCAGCAGCCCGTCTCAGCGGGGCGACTCCTACAATGAGCAGTTCTTC CASSPSQRGDSYNEQFF
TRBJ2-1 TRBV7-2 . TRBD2 TGTGCCAGCAGTAAAGGCGGGAGGGCCAATGAGCAGTTCTTC CASSKGGRANEQFF
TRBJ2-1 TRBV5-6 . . TGTGCCAGCAGCTACCGACAGCCGGGTGAGCAGTTCTTC CASSYRQPGEQFF
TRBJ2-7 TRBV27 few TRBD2 TGTGCCAGCAGTCGGACTAGCGGGAGTATCGGCGAGCAGTACTTC CASSRTSGSIGEQYF
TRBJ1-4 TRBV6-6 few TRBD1 TGTGCCAGCAGTCAGACAGGGAGGGGTATGAAACTGTTTTTT CASSQTGRGMKLFF
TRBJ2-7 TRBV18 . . TGTGCCAGCTCACCAAAGGCCACAGGGCCCGAGCAGTACTTC CASSPKATGPEQYF
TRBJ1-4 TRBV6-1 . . TGTGCCAGCAAAGGCGGTGGGGGGAATGAAAAACTGTTTTTT CASKGGGGNEKLFF
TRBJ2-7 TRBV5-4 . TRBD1 TGTGCCAGCAAAACCGGGACAGGGTCCTACGAGCAGTACTTC CASKTGTGSYEQYF
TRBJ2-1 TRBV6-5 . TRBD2 TGTGCCAGCAGCCTACTAGCGGGATCCTACAATGAGCAGTTCTTC CASSLLAGSYNEQFF
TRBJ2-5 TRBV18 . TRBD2 TGTGCCAGCTCACCCGGGACTAGCGGGAGAGGTGGCGAGACCCAGTACTTC CASSPGTSGRGGETQYF
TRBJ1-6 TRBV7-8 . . TGTGCCAGCAGCTTAGCGGGGGAATATGGTGCCAATTCACCCCTCCACTTT CASSLAGEYGANSPLHF
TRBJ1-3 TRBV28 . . TGTGCCAGCAGTTTTACAGGGACCTCTGGAAACACCATATATTTT CASSFTGTSGNTIYF